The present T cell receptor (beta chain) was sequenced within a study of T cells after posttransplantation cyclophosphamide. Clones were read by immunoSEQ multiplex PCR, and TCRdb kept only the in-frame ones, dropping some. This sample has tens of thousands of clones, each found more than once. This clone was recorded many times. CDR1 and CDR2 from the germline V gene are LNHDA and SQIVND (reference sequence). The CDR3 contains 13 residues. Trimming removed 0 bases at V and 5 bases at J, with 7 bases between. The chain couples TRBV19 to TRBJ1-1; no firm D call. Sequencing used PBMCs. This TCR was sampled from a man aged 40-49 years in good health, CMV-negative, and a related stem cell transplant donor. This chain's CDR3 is CASSIDPRTEAFF. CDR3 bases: TGTGCCAGTAGTATAGACCCGAGGACTGAAGCTTTCTTT. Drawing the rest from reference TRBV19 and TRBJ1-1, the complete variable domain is DGGITQSPKYLFRKEGQNVTLSCEQNLNHDAMYWYRQDPGQGLRLIYYSQIVNDFQKGDIAEGYSVSREKKESFPLTVTSAQKNPTAFYLCASSIDPRTEAFFGQGTRLTVV.